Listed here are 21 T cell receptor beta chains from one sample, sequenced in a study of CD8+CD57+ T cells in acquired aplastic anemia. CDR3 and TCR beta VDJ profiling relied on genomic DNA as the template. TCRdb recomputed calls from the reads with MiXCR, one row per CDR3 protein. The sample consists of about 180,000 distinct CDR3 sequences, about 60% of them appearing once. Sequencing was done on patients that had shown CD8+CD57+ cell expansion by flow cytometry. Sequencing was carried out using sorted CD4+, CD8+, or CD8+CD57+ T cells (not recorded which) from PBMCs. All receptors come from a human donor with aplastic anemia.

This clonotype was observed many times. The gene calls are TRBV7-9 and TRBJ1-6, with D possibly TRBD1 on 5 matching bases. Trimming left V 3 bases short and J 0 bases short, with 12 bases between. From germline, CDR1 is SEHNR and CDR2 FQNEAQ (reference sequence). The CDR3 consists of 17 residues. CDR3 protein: CASSFQGSGSYNSPLHF. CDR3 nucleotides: TGTGCCAGCAGCTTCCAGGGATCTGGCTCCTATAATTCACCCCTCCACTTT.

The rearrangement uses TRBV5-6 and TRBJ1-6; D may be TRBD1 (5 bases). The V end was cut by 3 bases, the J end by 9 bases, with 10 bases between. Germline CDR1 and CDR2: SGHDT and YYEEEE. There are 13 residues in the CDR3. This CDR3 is CASSYGAGSPLHF. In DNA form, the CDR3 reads TGTGCCAGCAGCTACGGGGCGGGTTCACCCCTCCACTTT.

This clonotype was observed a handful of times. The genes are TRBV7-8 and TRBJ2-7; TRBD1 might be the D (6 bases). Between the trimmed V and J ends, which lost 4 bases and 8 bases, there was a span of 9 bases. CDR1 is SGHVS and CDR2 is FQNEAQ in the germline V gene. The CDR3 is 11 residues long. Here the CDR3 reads CASSSGQKQYF. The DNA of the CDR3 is TGTGCCAGCAGCTCCGGACAGAAGCAGTACTTC.

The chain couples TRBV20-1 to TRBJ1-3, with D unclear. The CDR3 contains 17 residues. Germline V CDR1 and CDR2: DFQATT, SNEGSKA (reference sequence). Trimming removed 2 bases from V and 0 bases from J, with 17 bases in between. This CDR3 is CSARSTLWPDSGNTIYF. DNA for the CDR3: TGCAGTGCTAGATCAACCCTATGGCCCGACTCTGGAAACACCATATATTTT.

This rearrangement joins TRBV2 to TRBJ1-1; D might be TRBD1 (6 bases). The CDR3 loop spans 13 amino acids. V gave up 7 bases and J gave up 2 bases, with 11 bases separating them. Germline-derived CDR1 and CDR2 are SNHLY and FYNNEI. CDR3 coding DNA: TGTGCCAGCACAGGGGTAGGTAACACTGAAGCTTTCTTT. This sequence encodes CASTGVGNTEAFF. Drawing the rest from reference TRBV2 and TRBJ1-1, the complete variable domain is EPEVTQTPSHQVTQMGQEVILRCVPISNHLYFYWYRQILGQKVEFLVSFYNNEISEKSEIFDDQFSVERPDGSNFTLKIRSTKLEDSAMYFCASTGVGNTEAFFGQGTRLTVV.

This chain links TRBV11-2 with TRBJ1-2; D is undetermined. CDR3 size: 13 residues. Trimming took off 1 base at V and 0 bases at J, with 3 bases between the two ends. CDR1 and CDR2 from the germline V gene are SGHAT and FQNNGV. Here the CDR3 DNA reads TGTGCCAGCAGCTTAGGTCCTAACTATGGCTACACCTTC. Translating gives CASSLGPNYGYTF.

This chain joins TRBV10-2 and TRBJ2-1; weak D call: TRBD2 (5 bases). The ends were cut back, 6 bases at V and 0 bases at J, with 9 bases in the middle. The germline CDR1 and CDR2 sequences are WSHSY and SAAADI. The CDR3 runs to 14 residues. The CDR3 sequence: CASRERNSYNEQFF. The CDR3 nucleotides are TGCGCCAGCAGGGAGCGGAACTCCTACAATGAGCAGTTCTTC.

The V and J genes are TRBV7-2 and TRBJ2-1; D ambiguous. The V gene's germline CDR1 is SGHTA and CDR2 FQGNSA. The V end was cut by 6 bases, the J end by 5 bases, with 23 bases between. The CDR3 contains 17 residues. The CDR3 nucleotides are TGTGCCAGCAGTGAAGTCCTAGATCTGCGACGGGACAATGAGCAGTTCTTC. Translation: CASSEVLDLRRDNEQFF.

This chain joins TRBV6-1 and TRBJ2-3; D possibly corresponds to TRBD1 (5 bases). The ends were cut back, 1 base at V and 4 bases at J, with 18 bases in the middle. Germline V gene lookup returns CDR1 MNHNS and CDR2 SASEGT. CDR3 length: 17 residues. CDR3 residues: CASSEEDTGLEPDTQYF. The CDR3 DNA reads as TGTGCCAGCAGTGAAGAGGACACAGGCCTAGAACCAGATACGCAGTATTTT.

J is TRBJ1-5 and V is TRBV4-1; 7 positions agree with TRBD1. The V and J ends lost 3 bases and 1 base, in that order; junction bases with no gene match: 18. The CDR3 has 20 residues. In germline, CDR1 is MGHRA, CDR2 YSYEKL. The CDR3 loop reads CASSQLGGTAGYESNQPQHF. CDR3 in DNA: TGCGCCAGCAGCCAGCTGGGGGGGACAGCAGGGTATGAGAGCAATCAGCCCCAGCATTTT.

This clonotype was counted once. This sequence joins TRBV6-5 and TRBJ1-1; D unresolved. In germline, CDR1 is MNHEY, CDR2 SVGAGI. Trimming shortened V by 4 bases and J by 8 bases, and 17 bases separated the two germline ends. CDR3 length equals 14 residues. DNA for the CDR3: TGTGCCAGCAGTTCACTAGGTCGAGGTTCGGAAGCTTTCTTT. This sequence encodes CASSSLGRGSEAFF.

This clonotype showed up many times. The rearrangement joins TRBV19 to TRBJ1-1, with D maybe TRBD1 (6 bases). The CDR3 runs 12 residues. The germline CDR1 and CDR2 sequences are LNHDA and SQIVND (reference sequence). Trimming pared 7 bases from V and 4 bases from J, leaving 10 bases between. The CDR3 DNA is TGTGCCAGTACGGCAGGGGCCACTGAAGCTTTCTTT. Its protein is CASTAGATEAFF.

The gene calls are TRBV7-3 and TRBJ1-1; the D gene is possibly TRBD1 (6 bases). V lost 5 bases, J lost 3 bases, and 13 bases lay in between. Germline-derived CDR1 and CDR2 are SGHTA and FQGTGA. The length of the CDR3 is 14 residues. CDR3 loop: CASSQNYRDTEAFF. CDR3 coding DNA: TGTGCCAGCAGCCAAAACTACAGGGACACTGAAGCTTTCTTT.

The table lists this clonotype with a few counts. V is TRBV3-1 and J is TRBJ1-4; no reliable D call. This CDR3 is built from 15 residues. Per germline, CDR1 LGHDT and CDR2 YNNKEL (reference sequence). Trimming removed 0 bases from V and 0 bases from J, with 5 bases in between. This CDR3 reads CASSQERTTNEKLFF. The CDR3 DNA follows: TGTGCCAGCAGCCAAGAGAGGACAACTAATGAAAAACTGTTTTTT.

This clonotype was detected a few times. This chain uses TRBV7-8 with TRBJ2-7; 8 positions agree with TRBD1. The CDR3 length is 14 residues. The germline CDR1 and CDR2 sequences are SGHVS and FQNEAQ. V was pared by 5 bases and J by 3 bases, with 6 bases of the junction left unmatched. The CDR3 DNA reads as TGTGCCAGCAGCCCGACAGGGGTATACTACGAGCAGTACTTC. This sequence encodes CASSPTGVYYEQYF. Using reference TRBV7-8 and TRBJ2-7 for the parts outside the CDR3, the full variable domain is GAGVSQSPRYKVAKRGQDVALRCDPISGHVSLFWYQQALGQGPEFLTYFQNEAQLDKSGLPSDRFFAERPEGSVSTLKIQRTQQEDSAVYLCASSPTGVYYEQYFGPGTRLTVT.

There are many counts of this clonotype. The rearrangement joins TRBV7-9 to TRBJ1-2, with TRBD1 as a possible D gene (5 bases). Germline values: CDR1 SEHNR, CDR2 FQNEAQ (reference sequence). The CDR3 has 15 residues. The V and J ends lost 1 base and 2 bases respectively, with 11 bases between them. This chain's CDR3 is CASSLELGTNYGYTF. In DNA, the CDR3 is TGTGCCAGCAGCTTAGAACTAGGGACCAACTATGGCTACACCTTC. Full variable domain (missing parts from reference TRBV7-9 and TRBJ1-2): DTGVSQNPRHKITKRGQNVTFRCDPISEHNRLYWYRQTLGQGPEFLTYFQNEAQLEKSRLLSDRFSAERPKGSFSTLEIQRTEQGDSAMYLCASSLELGTNYGYTFGSGTRLTVV.

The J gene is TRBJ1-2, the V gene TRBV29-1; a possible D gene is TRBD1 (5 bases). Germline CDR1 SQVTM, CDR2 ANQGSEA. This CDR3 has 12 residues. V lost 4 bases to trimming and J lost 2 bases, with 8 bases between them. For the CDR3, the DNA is TGCAGCGTTGGGGGGGGAAACTATGGCTACACCTTC. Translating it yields CSVGGGNYGYTF.

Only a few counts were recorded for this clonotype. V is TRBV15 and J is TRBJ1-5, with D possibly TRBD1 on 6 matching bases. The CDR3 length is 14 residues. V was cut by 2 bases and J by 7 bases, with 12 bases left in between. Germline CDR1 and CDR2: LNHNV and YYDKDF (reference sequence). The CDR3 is CATSRTGYEQPQHF. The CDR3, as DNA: TGTGCCACCAGCAGAACAGGGTATGAACAGCCCCAGCATTTT.

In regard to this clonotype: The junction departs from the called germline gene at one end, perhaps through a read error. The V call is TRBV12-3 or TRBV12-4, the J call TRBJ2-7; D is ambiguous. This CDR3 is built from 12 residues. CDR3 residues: CASSANSYEQHF. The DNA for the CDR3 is TGTGCCAGCAGCGCGAACTCCTACGAGCAGCACTTC.

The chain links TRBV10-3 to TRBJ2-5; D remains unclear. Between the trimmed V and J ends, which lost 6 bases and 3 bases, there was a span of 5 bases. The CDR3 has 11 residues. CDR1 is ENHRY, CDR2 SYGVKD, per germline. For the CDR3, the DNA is TGTGCCATCAGGGCAGAAGAGACCCAGTACTTC. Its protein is CAIRAEETQYF.

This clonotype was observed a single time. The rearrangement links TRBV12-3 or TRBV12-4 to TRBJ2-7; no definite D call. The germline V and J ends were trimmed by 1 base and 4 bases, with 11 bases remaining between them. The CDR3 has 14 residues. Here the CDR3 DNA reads TGTGCCAGCAGTTTAGTGGCAGGAGATTACGAGCAGTACTTC. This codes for CASSLVAGDYEQYF.